The T cell receptor beta chain under discussion was sequenced for a study of Ad26.COV2.S vaccination and SARS-CoV-2 variants. Points from the study as a whole: Breadth of non-spike TCRs did not differ between vaccinees and placebo recipients.

Clones were sequenced by immunoSEQ multiplex PCR, and TCRdb holds only the in-frame ones, with some missing. The table shows more than 300,000 clones, with 70% to 90% occurring only once. Regarding this clone: Its cognate antigen is unknown.

Germline V gives CDR1 LGHDT, CDR2 YNNKEL (reference sequence). Trimming left V 1 base short and J 0 bases short, with 19 bases between. The CDR3 covers 19 residues. Stated treatment: roughly 18 received Ad26.COV2.S at low or high dose, single or two shots; 5 received placebo; per-sample allocation not given. The study sampled participants on day 63 after the first vaccine or placebo injection. The individual, an adult aged 18-55 years, was a donor in Boston. The chain has TRBV3-1 (or the pseudogene TRBV3-2) and TRBJ1-3; weak D call: TRBD1 (6 bases). The sequence was collected from a person between 18 and 60 years old who received the Ad26.COV2.S COVID-19 vaccine or a placebo. Sequences were derived from peripheral blood, sampled in a trial of Ad26.COV2.S vaccine versus placebo. CDR3 bases: TGTGCCAGCAGCCAAGTTGGTGGGGGCGGAGGTCTCTCTGGAAACACCATATATTTT. Translated, it gives CASSQVGGGGGLSGNTIYF.